Following are 29 T cell receptor beta chains from one sample sequenced in a study of cytomegalovirus exposure and HLA in healthy donors. Both 60 Vbeta primers and 13 Jbeta primers went into the PCR. TCRdb's table, derived via immunoSEQ multiplex PCR, lists solely in-frame clones and lacks some. The sample holds approximately 170,000 clones, 70% to 90% seen once. Sequencing was carried out using PBMCs. The receptors come from a woman aged 18 to 35 in good health and CMV-seronegative.

V and J are TRBV7-9 and TRBJ2-1, with 9 positions matching TRBD2. V shed 3 bases, J shed 15 bases, and the junction held 12 bases outside the gene matches. The CDR3 consists of 14 residues. CDR1 and CDR2 (germline): SEHNR, FQNEAQ (reference sequence). The CDR3: CASSFWREGQGLFF. DNA for the CDR3: TGTGCCAGCAGCTTCTGGCGGGAGGGCCAGGGTCTGTTCTTC.

The V gene is TRBV19, the J gene TRBJ1-4; 8 positions agree with TRBD1. The CDR3 covers 13 residues. The germline V gene encodes CDR1 LNHDA and CDR2 SQIVND (reference sequence). Trimming took 7 bases from V and 14 from J; bases not matched to a gene: 12. The CDR3 coding sequence is TGTGCCAGTACGGGACAGGCTGGAGAAGGGCTGTTTTTT. This gives the protein CASTGQAGEGLFF.

This clone was picked up one time. V gene TRBV21-1 combines with J gene TRBJ1-4. TRBV21-1 is classified as a pseudogene. This CDR3 contains 14 residues. CDR3 region: CASSKREGNEKLFF. DNA of the CDR3: TGTGCCAGCAGCAAAAGAGAGGGTAATGAAAAACTGTTTTTT.

The chain recombines TRBV29-1 with TRBJ1-4; D is undetermined. CDR1 and CDR2 (germline): SQVTM, ANQGSEA. The CDR3 contains 12 residues. The V end was cut by 4 bases, the J end by 8 bases, with 11 bases between. CDR3 protein: CSVAESSEKLFF. The CDR3 bases are TGCAGCGTTGCTGAGTCAAGCGAAAAACTGTTTTTT.

The chain employs TRBV28 and TRBJ2-1; possibly TRBD2 for D (5 bases). Germline CDR1 MDHEN, CDR2 SYDVKM. The CDR3 extends over 19 amino acids. The V and J ends lost 2 bases and 1 base respectively, with 21 bases between them. The CDR3 DNA follows: TGTGCCAGCAGTTTAAACCTCTTTTTCGGCGAGGGTTCCTACAATGAGCAGTTCTTC. Translation: CASSLNLFFGEGSYNEQFF.

This chain connects TRBV19 to TRBJ2-1; TRBD2 aligns across 14 bases. CDR3 size: 17 residues. Germline loops: CDR1 LNHDA, CDR2 SQIVND (reference sequence). Trimming at V came to 5 bases and at J to 8 bases, leaving 11 bases not matched to a gene. CDR3 coding DNA: TGTGCCAGTAGTCCCCAAAGGCGACTAGCGGGAGGGGATGAGCAGTTCTTC. Protein: CASSPQRRLAGGDEQFF.

This clone was detected only a few times. This chain links TRBV7-9 with TRBJ2-3; D unresolved. In germline, CDR1 is SEHNR, CDR2 FQNEAQ (reference sequence). The length of the CDR3 is 12 residues. V lost 1 base and J 4 bases, leaving 3 bases between the germline ends. DNA of the CDR3: TGTGCCAGCAGCTTAGGGCCAGATACGCAGTATTTT. It translates to CASSLGPDTQYF.

The chain combines TRBV29-1 with TRBJ1-5, with D perhaps matching TRBD1 (5 bases). Germline loops: CDR1 SQVTM, CDR2 ANQGSEA. V was cut by 4 bases and J by 4 bases, with 8 bases left in between. This CDR3 is 12 amino acids long. CDR3 coding DNA: TGCAGCGTTGGGGGGGAGAATCAGCCCCAGCATTTT. This encodes CSVGGENQPQHF.

This chain joins TRBV28 and TRBJ2-1; D is perhaps TRBD2 (6 bases). CDR3 size: 15 residues. From germline, CDR1 is MDHEN and CDR2 SYDVKM. The V and J ends lost 5 bases and 9 bases respectively, with 20 bases between them. Here the CDR3 DNA reads TGTGCCAGCAGTCCCCGACGGATCCGGGGGAGTGAGCAGTTCTTC. Its protein is CASSPRRIRGSEQFF.

This chain connects TRBV4-1 to TRBJ2-2; TRBD2 aligns across 13 bases. The germline V gene encodes CDR1 MGHRA and CDR2 YSYEKL. V lost 4 bases, J lost 3 bases, and 8 bases stayed unmatched. The CDR3 length is 18 residues. For the CDR3, the DNA is TGCGCCAGCAGCCGGACTAGCGGGAGACGTTTAGACACCGGGGAGCTGTTTTTT. Amino acids: CASSRTSGRRLDTGELFF.

This clone showed up just once. One end of the junction does not line up with germline, which may come from a read error. The chain joins TRBV9 to TRBJ2-5; no reliable D call. CDR3 length: 12 residues. Germline V gives CDR1 SGDLS, CDR2 YYNGEE. The CDR3 loop reads CASSANQEAQYF. The CDR3 DNA sequence: TGTGCCAGCAGCGCCAATCAAGAGGCCCAGTACTTC.

The chain joins TRBV13 to TRBJ2-1, with TRBD2 as a possible D gene (6 bases). Germline V gene sequence: CDR1 PRHDT, CDR2 FYEKMQ (reference sequence). Trimming cost V 5 bases and J 7 bases, with 9 bases left between them. This CDR3 is built from 12 residues. The CDR3: CASSLLANEQFF. DNA of the CDR3: TGTGCCAGCAGCCTTCTAGCGAATGAGCAGTTCTTC.

Written as DNA, the CDR3 is TGTGCCAGCAGTAAGCTTCAGACAGGGCGCCACGAGCAGTACTTC. Its translation: CASSKLQTGRHEQYF. This chain joins TRBV6-5 and TRBJ2-7; TRBD1 aligns across 7 bases. The CDR3 consists of 15 residues. The junction had 12 bases not matched to a gene; V was cut back by 5 bases and J by 5 bases. Germline lookup yields CDR1 MNHEY and CDR2 SVGAGI.

This clone was recorded only once. V is TRBV5-1 and J is TRBJ1-2; TRBD1 aligns across 7 bases. Germline assignment: CDR1 SGHRS and CDR2 YFSETQ. The trim removed 4 bases at V and 7 bases at J, leaving 7 bases unmatched. The CDR3 has 13 residues. CDR3 coding DNA: TGCGCCAGCAGCATCAGACAGGGATCTGGCTACACCTTC. Its translation is CASSIRQGSGYTF.

The chain uses TRBV6-5 and TRBJ1-3, with 8 bases that match TRBD1. The CDR3 has 15 amino acids. Trimming took 6 bases from V and 3 from J; bases not matched to a gene: 7. From germline, CDR1 is MNHEY and CDR2 SVGAGI. CDR3 coding DNA: TGTGCCAGCAGCAATCAGGGGGCCCGTGGAAACACCATATATTTT. Its protein product is CASSNQGARGNTIYF.

This rearrangement joins TRBV5-4 to TRBJ2-7; maybe TRBD2 (5 bases). This CDR3 region has 14 residues. Germline V gene lookup returns CDR1 SGHNT and CDR2 YYREEE (reference sequence). Between the trimmed V and J ends, which lost 2 bases and 1 base, there was a span of 10 bases. CDR3 DNA: TGTGCCAGCAGCTTTAGAGGGAGTTCCTACGAGCAGTACTTC. Its translation is CASSFRGSSYEQYF.

This chain uses TRBV30 with TRBJ2-6; 11 bases match TRBD1. V lost 4 bases, J lost 0 bases, and 5 bases stayed unmatched. CDR1 and CDR2 (germline): GTSNPN, SVGIG (reference sequence). This CDR3 is built from 17 residues. The CDR3 region is CAWTRDRGSSGANVLTF. The CDR3 DNA reads TGTGCCTGGACTCGGGACAGGGGGAGCTCTGGGGCCAACGTCCTGACTTTC.

The V gene is TRBV28, the J gene TRBJ2-7; D remains ambiguous. Germline values: CDR1 MDHEN, CDR2 SYDVKM. The CDR3 extends over 14 amino acids. V gave up 2 bases and J gave up 1 base, with 9 bases separating them. The DNA of the CDR3 is TGTGCCAGCAGTTTAGGCGGAACATCCTACGAGCAGTACTTC. Its translation is CASSLGGTSYEQYF.

V gene TRBV7-8 combines with J gene TRBJ2-5; 11 nucleotides agree with TRBD1. The V gene's germline CDR1 is SGHVS and CDR2 FQNEAQ. The CDR3 extends over 18 amino acids. J gave up 5 bases and V 5 bases, and 16 bases lay outside the gene matches. The CDR3 region has the DNA TGTGCCAGCAGCCCGGACAGGGGGCTTTTGCGGTTAGTTGAGACCCAGTACTTC. Its translation is CASSPDRGLLRLVETQYF.

This clone was detected a few times. The CDR3 loop is CASSDREYGYTF. The CDR3 DNA sequence: TGTGCCAGCAGCGACAGGGAGTATGGCTACACCTTC. This chain joins TRBV11-3 and TRBJ1-2; 7 bases line up with TRBD1. V dropped 5 bases and J dropped 5; count of bases not matched to a gene: 2. Germline V CDR1 and CDR2: SGHNT, YENEEA. The CDR3 is 12 amino acids.

The chain recombines TRBV5-1 with TRBJ1-6; D is perhaps TRBD1 (5 bases). The CDR3 consists of 16 residues. Germline CDR1 is SGHRS and CDR2 is YFSETQ. V lost 0 bases, J lost 6 bases, and 13 bases lay in between. The CDR3 DNA follows: TGCGCCAGCAGCTTGGCGAACAGGCAGGGTAATTCACCCCTCCACTTT. It is translated as CASSLANRQGNSPLHF. Variable domain in full (rest from reference TRBV5-1 and TRBJ1-6): KAGVTQTPRYLIKTRGQQVTLSCSPISGHRSVSWYQQTPGQGLQFLFEYFSETQRNKGNFPGRFSGRQFSNSRSEMNVSTLELGDSALYLCASSLANRQGNSPLHFGNGTRLTVT.

The chain couples TRBV2 to TRBJ1-2; D perhaps matches TRBD1 (5 bases). There are 15 residues in the CDR3. The V gene lost 4 bases and the J gene lost 8 bases, with 20 bases spanning the gap. Germline V gives CDR1 SNHLY, CDR2 FYNNEI. CDR3 amino acids: CASSVKQVSIGGYTF. In DNA form, the CDR3 reads TGTGCCAGCAGTGTAAAACAGGTGTCCATTGGGGGCTACACCTTC.

This chain uses TRBV2 with TRBJ2-7; 12 bases match TRBD1. The CDR3 consists of 13 residues. After removal of 7 bases from V and 7 bases from J, the junction contained 5 bases not matched to a gene. Germline CDR1 SNHLY, CDR2 FYNNEI. The CDR3 protein is CASIRDRGREQYF. For the CDR3, the DNA is TGTGCCAGCATCCGGGACAGGGGGCGGGAGCAGTACTTC.

V and J are TRBV7-8 and TRBJ2-7, with 7 bases fitting TRBD1. This CDR3 has 15 amino acids. Losses at the gene ends were 5 bases for V and 5 bases for J; bases not matched to a gene: 12. CDR1 and CDR2 (germline): SGHVS, FQNEAQ. As DNA, the CDR3 is TGTGCCAGCAGCCTTCAGACAGGGTTGAGCCACGAGCAGTACTTC. Translated, it gives CASSLQTGLSHEQYF.

This rearrangement joins TRBV5-1 to TRBJ2-3; 7 bases are a match to TRBD2. The V gene end was trimmed by 2 bases and the J gene end by 2 bases; junction bases not matched to a gene: 8. The CDR3 is made up of 16 amino acids. The V gene's germline CDR1 is SGHRS and CDR2 YFSETQ. The CDR3 DNA reads TGCGCCAGCAGCTTCGGGCTAGCGGACTACACAGATACGCAGTATTTT. Its protein is CASSFGLADYTDTQYF.

The chain couples TRBV7-9 to TRBJ2-5; D is perhaps TRBD2 (5 bases). Germline-derived CDR1 and CDR2 are SEHNR and FQNEAQ (reference sequence). There are 14 residues in the CDR3. With 0 bases removed from V and 5 bases from J, the gap between germline ends came to 10 bases. DNA of the CDR3: TGTGCCAGCAGCTTAGCGGCTAGCACGGAGACCCAGTACTTC. It is translated as CASSLAASTETQYF.

In its sample, this clone was seen a few times. The chain carries TRBV25-1 and TRBJ2-7, with 10 bases identical to TRBD2. Germline CDR1 and CDR2: MGHDK and SYGVNS. V lost 10 bases to trimming and J lost 3 bases; unmatched junction nucleotides: 15. This CDR3 is built from 16 residues. The CDR3 is CATLQKKTSGLYEQYF. The CDR3 DNA reads as TGTGCCACCCTACAAAAAAAGACTAGCGGGCTCTACGAGCAGTACTTC.

J is TRBJ2-7 and V is TRBV6-5; 9 positions match TRBD1. This CDR3 is 13 amino acids long. J was trimmed by 5 bases and V by 10 bases; bases with no gene match: 9. Germline V gives CDR1 MNHEY, CDR2 SVGAGI. CDR3 loop: CATSGTGIHEQYF. CDR3 nucleotides: TGTGCCACCTCCGGGACAGGGATTCACGAGCAGTACTTC.

The V and J genes are TRBV29-1 and TRBJ2-2, with 14 bases aligning to TRBD2. With V trimmed by 3 bases and J by 6 bases, 6 bases remained unmatched. Looked up from germline, CDR1 is SQVTM and CDR2 is ANQGSEA. The CDR3 covers 16 residues. The CDR3 loop reads CSVEGTSGRGAGELFF. The CDR3 bases are TGCAGCGTTGAGGGGACTAGCGGGAGAGGGGCCGGGGAGCTGTTTTTT.